The rows below give T cell receptor beta chains drawn from one sample of a study of shared clonotypes between healthy human individuals. Using immunoSEQ multiplex PCR, the repertoire was profiled, and TCRdb retains in-frame clones only, with some absent. The table shows about 2 million clones, with 90% to 95% occurring only once. The specimen was naive CD4+ T cells sorted from blood. The origin of the receptors is a man aged 18 to 30 in good health. CDR3s include the opening cysteine and the closing phenylalanine or tryptophan. D genes are given only for firm matches. The listing skips clone size in some rows; elsewhere it reads once, few, many or a size class.

NA	13	TRBD1	TRBV7-2	TRBJ2-5	TGTGCCAGCAGCTCAGACAGGGGAGAGACCCAGTACTTC	CASSSDRGETQYF
NA	15	TRBD2	TRBV28	TRBJ2-3	TGTGCCAGCAGTTTATCGGCTAGCGGGGGCCGGCCGCAGTATTTT	CASSLSASGGRPQYF
NA	12	TRBD2	TRBV19	TRBJ2-2	TGTGCCAGTAGTATGACGGGGGGTAAGCTGTTTTTT	CASSMTGGKLFF
NA	15	NA	TRBV6-5	TRBJ2-5	TGTGCCAGCAATTACCTTGACAGGAACCAAGAGACCCAGTACTTC	CASNYLDRNQETQYF
NA	13	NA	TRBV6-5	TRBJ1-2	TGTGCCAGCAGTTACTTAGACGGCTATGGCTACACCTTC	CASSYLDGYGYTF
NA	15	TRBD2	TRBV9	TRBJ2-5	TGTGCCAGCAGCAAGGGACTAGCGGGGCAAGAGACCCAGTACTTC	CASSKGLAGQETQYF
NA	13	NA	TRBV30	TRBJ1-5	TGTGCCTGGAGTGATGGGACCGTTCAGCCCCAGCATTTT	CAWSDGTVQPQHF
NA	12	TRBD2	TRBV10-3	TRBJ2-7	TGTGCCATCACGCCTAGCGGGTACGAGCAGTACTTC	CAITPSGYEQYF
NA	15	NA	TRBV7-2	TRBJ1-2	TGTGCCAGCAGCTTAGCTACAGAAGCTAACTATGGCTACACCTTC	CASSLATEANYGYTF
NA	16	NA	TRBV5-1	TRBJ1-2	TGCGCCAGCAGCTTGAACCCCGGACTGATTTTGGGTGGCTACACCTTC	CASSLNPGLILGGYTF
NA	13	TRBD2	TRBV5-1	TRBJ2-5	TGCGCCAGCAGCGGGACTAGCTGGGGGACCCAGTACTTC	CASSGTSWGTQYF
NA	15	NA	TRBV5-1	TRBJ1-1	TGCGCCAGCAGCTCTGCCCGAGACACTAGGACTGAAGCTTTCTTT	CASSSARDTRTEAFF
NA	17	TRBD2	TRBV9	TRBJ2-5	TGTGCCAGCAGCGGCACGGGACTAGCGGGGTTCCAAGAGACCCAGTACTTC	CASSGTGLAGFQETQYF
NA	16	NA	TRBV12-5	TRBJ2-1	TGTGCTAGTGGTCCCCCTAATGTTCACTCCTACAATGAGCAGTTCTTC	CASGPPNVHSYNEQFF
NA	13	NA	TRBV29-1	TRBJ1-2	TGCAGCGTTGAACAGTGGGGGGACTATGGCTACACCTTC	CSVEQWGDYGYTF
NA	17	TRBD2	TRBV5-1	TRBJ2-3	TGCGCCAGCAGCCTCTCCCCCGGCCTAGCGGGCACAGATACGCAGTATTTT	CASSLSPGLAGTDTQYF
NA	14	TRBD1	TRBV18	TRBJ1-5	TGTGCCAGCTCACCAGACAGGGGTAATCAGCCCCAGCATTTT	CASSPDRGNQPQHF
NA	14	NA	TRBV7-2	TRBJ1-5	TGTGCCAGCAGCTTAGACAGGGTAGGCCAGCCCCAGCATTTT	CASSLDRVGQPQHF
NA	12	TRBD1	TRBV6-5	TRBJ1-2	TGTGCCAGCTCGACAGGGGCGTTTGGCTACACCTTC	CASSTGAFGYTF
NA	15	NA	TRBV28	TRBJ1-2	TGTGCCAGCACCGACCAAAGCCTTATCAACTATGGCTACACCTTC	CASTDQSLINYGYTF
NA	11	NA	TRBV9	TRBJ2-3	TGTGCCAGCAGCGTAGGCCAAACGCAGTATTTT	CASSVGQTQYF
NA	17	TRBD1	TRBV27	TRBJ2-4	TGTGCCAGCAGTTTAAAGGGGGCAGGCCCAGCCAAAAACATTCAGTACTTC	CASSLKGAGPAKNIQYF
NA	14	NA	TRBV4-1	TRBJ2-7	TGCGCCAGCAGCCGACAGACAGCCCTGGAATACCAGTACTTC	CASSRQTALEYQYF
NA	14	NA	TRBV18	TRBJ1-2	TGTGCCAGCTCACCACAGGGAGTGGGACATGGCTACACCTTC	CASSPQGVGHGYTF
NA	13	TRBD1	TRBV29-1	TRBJ2-3	TGCAGCGTTTCCGAGACAGGGGCAGATACGCAGTATTTT	CSVSETGADTQYF
NA	14	NA	TRBV11-2	TRBJ1-1	TGTGCCAGCAGCTTAGGTCTAGTGAACACTGAAGCTTTCTTT	CASSLGLVNTEAFF
NA	16	TRBD1	TRBV7-9	TRBJ1-1	TGTGCCAGCAGCACCTTGGACAGGGGCTGGAACACTGAAGCTTTCTTT	CASSTLDRGWNTEAFF
NA	14	NA	TRBV5-1	TRBJ1-6	TGCGCCAGCAGCTCATTGGGCGCAGGGGAGACCCTCCACTTT	CASSSLGAGETLHF
NA	16	TRBD1	TRBV7-8	TRBJ2-3	TGTGCCAGCAGCTTAGTTGTACGACAGGGGACCGATACGCAGTATTTT	CASSLVVRQGTDTQYF
NA	13	NA	TRBV28	TRBJ1-2	TGTGCCAGCAGTTCGCCTGTTGACTATGGCTACACCTTC	CASSSPVDYGYTF
NA	14	TRBD2	TRBV10-3	TRBJ2-7	TGTGCCATCAATCGACTAGCGGGAGAGGGGGAGCAGTACTTC	CAINRLAGEGEQYF
once	15	NA	TRBV4-3	TRBJ1-2	TGCGCCAGCAGCCAAGAGGAGGGGGGTGTCTATGGCTACACCTTC	CASSQEEGGVYGYTF
NA	13	NA	TRBV6-1	TRBJ2-5	TGTGCCAGCAGTGACGCGGGGCGGGAGACCCAGTACTTC	CASSDAGRETQYF
once	15	TRBD2	TRBV4-1	TRBJ2-5	TGCGCCAGCAGCCGACTAGCGGAACCCCAAGAGACCCAGTACTTC	CASSRLAEPQETQYF
NA	16	TRBD1	TRBV5-6	TRBJ2-1	TGTGCCAGCAGCCCCACCGGGACAGGGGGCAAAAATGAGCAGTTCTTC	CASSPTGTGGKNEQFF
NA	16	TRBD2	TRBV6-1	TRBJ2-2	TGTGCCAGCAGTGGCCTAGCGGGCTGGAACACCGGGGAGCTGTTTTTT	CASSGLAGWNTGELFF
NA	15	NA	TRBV21-1	TRBJ2-3	TGTGCCATCCCGACTAGCGGGGGAGGGACAGATACGCAGTATTTT	CAIPTSGGGTDTQYF
NA	15	NA	TRBV7-9	TRBJ2-5	TGTGCCAGCAGCTTAGGAGAGACTCCCCGGGAGACCCAGTACTTC	CASSLGETPRETQYF
NA	13	NA	TRBV27	TRBJ2-1	TGTGCCAGCAGGAGCAGGGAAGGGGATGAGCAGTTCTTC	CASRSREGDEQFF
once	15	NA	TRBV25-1	TRBJ1-6	TGTGCCAGCAGTCCTACAGCAGGGCGTAATTCACCCCTCCACTTT	CASSPTAGRNSPLHF
NA	14	NA	TRBV2	TRBJ1-2	TGTGCCAGCACCGTAGACAGCTCTAACTATGGCTACACCTTC	CASTVDSSNYGYTF
NA	14	NA	TRBV9	TRBJ1-4	TGTGCCAGCAGCGTAGGAGATAGGGGGGATGTAAGGGTTTTT	CASSVGDRGDVRVF
once	13	NA	TRBV7-6	TRBJ2-5	TGTGCCAGCAGCTTACGGGTCCGGGAGACCCAGTACTTC	CASSLRVRETQYF
NA	16	NA	TRBV28	TRBJ1-5	TGTGCCAGCAGTTCTACAACGCGGGGTGACAATCAGCCCCAGCATTTT	CASSSTTRGDNQPQHF
NA	15	NA	TRBV6-1	TRBJ1-3	TGTGCCAGCAGTGCGGGGGAGGCCTCTGGAAACACCATATATTTT	CASSAGEASGNTIYF
NA	15	NA	TRBV9	TRBJ2-2	TGTGCCAGCAGCGTAGGGACCCTGAACACCGGGGAGCTGTTTTTT	CASSVGTLNTGELFF
NA	13	NA	TRBV2	TRBJ2-7	TGTGCCAGCAGGCGGGACGGATCCTACGAGCAGTACTTC	CASRRDGSYEQYF
NA	15	NA	TRBV19	TRBJ2-7	TGTGCCAGTAGTATAGCGGACGAAAGGGCCTACGAGCAGTACTTC	CASSIADERAYEQYF
NA	14	NA	TRBV25-1	TRBJ1-2	TGTGCCACCCGTCGCCCCGGACTAGCATATGGCTACACCTTC	CATRRPGLAYGYTF
NA	13	NA	TRBV9	TRBJ1-6	TGTGCCAGCAGCGTAGAAGTAAATTCACCCCTCCACTTT	CASSVEVNSPLHF